Following are 23 T cell receptor beta chains from one sample sequenced in a study of T cells after yellow fever vaccination. TCRdb analysed the 5' RACE reads with MiXCR anew, one entry per CDR3 protein. The sample contains hundreds of thousands of distinct CDR3 sequences, roughly 12% of which appear only once. Sequencing was performed on PBMCs, taken on the day of the yellow fever booster vaccination. Receptors were obtained from a man aged 25-45 years who received the YFV17D yellow fever vaccine.

There are a few counts of this clonotype. The CDR3 loop reads CASSDSSTQYF. CDR3 nucleotide sequence: TGTGCCAGCAGTGATAGCTCTACGCAGTATTTT. The V and J genes are TRBV6-2 or TRBV6-3 and TRBJ2-3; unclear D gene. The V and J ends lost 5 bases and 8 bases respectively, with 8 bases between them. Looked up from germline, CDR1 is MNHEY and CDR2 is SVGEGT. This CDR3 spans 11 amino acids.

This clonotype appeared a few times. The V gene is TRBV29-1, the J gene TRBJ2-1; D remains ambiguous. This CDR3 region has 15 residues. Germline CDR1 and CDR2: SQVTM and ANQGSEA. The V end was cut by 1 base, the J end by 2 bases, with 12 bases between. In DNA, the CDR3 is TGCAGCGTTGAAGGAGACCAGCTCCCCTACAATGAGCAGTTCTTC. Translated, it gives CSVEGDQLPYNEQFF.

The gene calls are TRBV20-1 and TRBJ2-7; D gene ambiguous. CDR3 length equals 10 residues. V was cut by 6 bases and J by 9 bases, with 12 bases left in between. Looked up from germline, CDR1 is DFQATT and CDR2 is SNEGSKA (reference sequence). CDR3 coding DNA: TGCAGTGCCCCTATCCTGGGGCAGTACTTC. Translated, it gives CSAPILGQYF.

A note on this clonotype: An end of the junction does not agree with germline; a read error may underlie this. V usage is TRBV7-2 and J usage is TRBJ2-1, with TRBD2 identical over 7 bases. The CDR3 runs 15 residues. Germline V gene lookup returns CDR1 SGHTA and CDR2 FQGNSA. The chain's CDR3 is CASSVAGSPFYEQFF. DNA for the CDR3: TGTGCCAGCAGCGTAGCGGGTTCCCCCTTCTATGAGCAGTTCTTC. Variable domain in full (rest from reference TRBV7-2 and TRBJ2-1): GAGVSQSPSNKVTEKGKDVELRCDPISGHTALYWYRQSLGQGLEFLIYFQGNSAPDKSGLPSDRFSAERTGGSVSTLTIQRTQQEDSAVYLCASSVAGSPFYEQFFGPGTRLTVL.

The chain joins TRBV15 to TRBJ2-7; D perhaps matches TRBD1 (5 bases). This CDR3 is 13 amino acids long. CDR1 is LNHNV, CDR2 YYDKDF, per germline (reference sequence). With 2 bases removed from V and 3 bases from J, the gap between germline ends came to 8 bases. The CDR3 region has the DNA TGTGCCACCAGCAGAAACAGGCTCTACGAGCAGTACTTC. This gives the protein CATSRNRLYEQYF.

In its sample, this clonotype was seen a few times. The chain employs TRBV4-2 and TRBJ2-5; 8 nucleotides line up with TRBD1. J gave up 3 bases and V 8 bases, and 5 bases lay outside the gene matches. The CDR3 extends over 13 amino acids. CDR1 and CDR2 (germline): LGHNA, YNFKEQ. In DNA, the CDR3 is TGTGCCAGCGCGACAGGGGAGGAAGAGACCCAGTACTTC. This gives the protein CASATGEEETQYF.

This clonotype occurred many times. The V gene is TRBV6-5, the J gene TRBJ2-7, with 7 bases lining up with TRBD2. The ends lost 3 bases at V and 5 bases at J; junction bases unmatched: 10. Germline assignment: CDR1 MNHEY and CDR2 SVGAGI. The CDR3 has 15 amino acids. The CDR3 protein is CASSYLAGEPHEQYF. DNA of the CDR3: TGTGCCAGCAGTTATCTGGCGGGAGAGCCCCACGAGCAGTACTTC.

This clonotype showed up many times. The chain links TRBV29-1 to TRBJ2-1, with D unresolved. Trimming shortened V by 5 bases and J by 5 bases, and 10 bases separated the two germline ends. The CDR3 totals 12 residues. Germline CDR1 reads SQVTM; CDR2 reads ANQGSEA. The CDR3 region is CSVRRADNEQFF. The CDR3 nucleotides read TGCAGCGTTCGACGTGCGGACAATGAGCAGTTCTTC.

This clonotype was observed a few times. The V gene is TRBV9, the J gene TRBJ2-7, with TRBD2 as a possible D gene (6 bases). The germline V gene has CDR1 SGDLS and CDR2 YYNGEE. The CDR3 has 18 amino acids. The germline V and J ends were trimmed by 5 bases and 2 bases, with 26 bases remaining between them. CDR3 nucleotides: TGTGCCAGCAGTCCCAGCGGGTGGGGCGTTCCGGGGGCCTACGAGCAGTACTTC. This encodes CASSPSGWGVPGAYEQYF. The variable domain in full, completed from reference TRBV9 and TRBJ2-7, reads DSGVTQTPKHLITATGQRVTLRCSPRSGDLSVYWYQQSLDQGLQFLIQYYNGEERAKGNILERFSAQQFPDLHSELNLSSLELGDSALYFCASSPSGWGVPGAYEQYFGPGTRLTVT.

The genes are TRBV5-1 and TRBJ1-3; 7 nucleotides agree with TRBD1. The CDR3 has 16 residues. Trimming took 0 bases from V and 2 from J; bases not matched to a gene: 5. Germline V CDR1 and CDR2: SGHRS, YFSETQ. The CDR3 DNA reads TGCGCCAGCAGCTTGGACTCCGGGACAGCTGGAAACACCATATATTTT. This encodes CASSLDSGTAGNTIYF.

The chain recombines TRBV20-1 with TRBJ2-1; 8 nucleotides match TRBD2. Unmatched junction bases numbered 13, after V lost 0 bases and J lost 0 bases. Germline CDR1 reads DFQATT; CDR2 reads SNEGSKA (reference sequence). There are 19 residues in the CDR3. The DNA for the CDR3 is TGCAGTGCTAGAGATCCAGGGCTAGCGGGTCTGAGCTCCTACAATGAGCAGTTCTTC. Translation: CSARDPGLAGLSSYNEQFF.

The chain recombines TRBV29-1 with TRBJ1-2, with D unclear. Looked up from germline, CDR1 is SQVTM and CDR2 is ANQGSEA. The CDR3 has 15 amino acids. V lost 6 bases to trimming and J lost 6 bases, with 23 bases between them. CDR3 DNA: TGCAGCGTCGCGGACCGTTTTAGGGAGGACCATGGCTACACCTTC. It translates to CSVADRFREDHGYTF.

A few counts support this clonotype. The chain carries TRBV25-1 and TRBJ2-1, with 11 bases aligning to TRBD2. J was trimmed by 0 bases and V by 0 bases; bases with no gene match: 10. Per the germline V gene, CDR1 is MGHDK and CDR2 is SYGVNS. This CDR3 is 20 amino acids long. As DNA, the CDR3 is TGTGCCAGCAGTGAATACGCGACTAGCGGGAATATCCCCTCCTACAATGAGCAGTTCTTC. It yields the protein CASSEYATSGNIPSYNEQFF.

V usage is TRBV29-1 and J usage is TRBJ2-7; 11 nucleotides align to TRBD1. Germline-derived CDR1 and CDR2 are SQVTM and ANQGSEA. Germline trimming cut 7 bases from V and 2 bases from J; bases unmatched to any gene: 4. This CDR3 is built from 13 residues. CDR3 in DNA: TGCAGCGCTCCGGACAGGGGGCCCTACGAGCAGTACTTC. Its protein is CSAPDRGPYEQYF.

This clonotype was seen only a few times. V and J are TRBV11-2 and TRBJ2-5; 9 bases align to TRBD2. V was clipped by 5 bases and J by 1 base; unmatched bases: 14. From germline, CDR1 is SGHAT and CDR2 FQNNGV. The CDR3 loop spans 18 amino acids. The CDR3: CASSPKGTSWAFQETQYF. The CDR3 bases are TGTGCCAGCAGCCCAAAGGGGACTAGCTGGGCCTTCCAAGAGACCCAGTACTTC.

J is TRBJ1-1 and V is TRBV12-3 or TRBV12-4; D remains unclear. Deletions cut 6 bases from V and 4 bases from J, with 18 bases between. The CDR3 extends over 15 amino acids. This chain's CDR3 is CASRAGSPGGTEAFF. For the CDR3, the DNA is TGTGCCAGCAGAGCGGGTTCCCCCGGAGGCACTGAAGCTTTCTTT.

The J gene is TRBJ1-1, the V gene TRBV10-1; no clear D gene. Per germline, CDR1 WNHNN and CDR2 SYGVQD (reference sequence). This CDR3 is built from 15 residues. V gave up 5 bases and J gave up 1 base, with 14 bases separating them. CDR3 region: CASSPSGSANTEAFF. The CDR3 DNA reads TGCGCCAGCAGTCCCAGTGGGAGCGCGAACACTGAAGCTTTCTTT.

The sample holds a few counts of this clonotype. The V gene is TRBV10-3, the J gene TRBJ2-1; 9 nucleotides agree with TRBD1. V lost 4 bases to trimming and J lost 9 bases; unmatched junction nucleotides: 7. CDR3 length equals 14 residues. Germline loops: CDR1 ENHRY, CDR2 SYGVKD. For the CDR3, the DNA is TGTGCCATCAGTGCCGGGACAGGGATTAGTGAGCAGTTCTTC. It yields the protein CAISAGTGISEQFF.

The V gene is TRBV7-2, the J gene TRBJ1-5; D unclear. Trimming stripped 4 bases from V and 10 bases from J, with 11 bases between. This CDR3 comprises 12 residues. The germline CDR1 and CDR2 sequences are SGHTA and FQGNSA. CDR3 sequence reads: CASSSMGSPQHF. CDR3 nucleotides: TGTGCCAGCAGCTCAATGGGTAGCCCCCAGCATTTT.

This clonotype has more than one count but fewer than ten. V and J are TRBV19 and TRBJ2-5; 7 nucleotides align to TRBD1. Trimming at V came to 5 bases and at J to 2 bases, leaving 8 bases not matched to a gene. In germline, CDR1 is LNHDA, CDR2 SQIVND (reference sequence). The CDR3 is made up of 15 amino acids. Written as DNA, the CDR3 is TGTGCCAGTAGTTCCTTTGACAGGGAACAAGAGACCCAGTACTTC. Translation gives CASSSFDREQETQYF.

The chain is built from TRBV18 and TRBJ1-1; the D is unclear. CDR3 length: 13 amino acids. In germline, CDR1 is KGHSH, CDR2 LQKENI. Trimming took off 3 bases at V and 8 bases at J, with 13 bases between the two ends. The CDR3 coding sequence is TGTGCCAGCTCACCGCAGGAAGGCGCCGAAGCTTTCTTT. The encoded protein is CASSPQEGAEAFF.

In its sample, this clonotype was seen many times. The chain has TRBV7-2 and TRBJ2-1; D call uncertain. The CDR3 has 16 residues. V lost 3 bases and J lost 1, with 13 bases in between. Germline V gene lookup returns CDR1 SGHTA and CDR2 FQGNSA. This chain's CDR3 is CASSLVELGSYNEQFF. The CDR3 region has the DNA TGTGCCAGCAGCTTGGTCGAGTTGGGGTCCTACAATGAGCAGTTCTTC. The full variable domain, in which reference TRBV7-2 and TRBJ2-1 provide the parts outside the CDR3, is GAGVSQSPSNKVTEKGKDVELRCDPISGHTALYWYRQSLGQGLEFLIYFQGNSAPDKSGLPSDRFSAERTGGSVSTLTIQRTQQEDSAVYLCASSLVELGSYNEQFFGPGTRLTVL.

This clonotype has ten or more counts. The chain uses TRBV7-2 and TRBJ2-7; D gene unclear. The CDR3 contains 11 residues. CDR1 SGHTA and CDR2 FQGNSA come from the germline V gene. The V end was cut by 6 bases, the J end by 5 bases, with 8 bases between. The CDR3 spells CASSLFDEQYF. CDR3 nucleotides: TGTGCCAGCAGTTTATTCGACGAGCAGTACTTC.